The next 20 T cell receptor beta chains were all read from a single sample in a study of glioma-infiltrating T cells after dendritic cell vaccination. Repertoires were generated with immunoSEQ multiplex PCR, while TCRdb's copy carries only in-frame clones and drops some. The repertoire holds about 95,000 clones, with under 90% as singletons. Sequences were derived from blood, sampled before dendritic cell vaccination. The receptors were sampled from a human donor with glioblastoma.

The gene calls are TRBV19 and TRBJ1-5, with 12 bases matching TRBD1. Germline V CDR1 and CDR2: LNHDA, SQIVND (reference sequence). J lost 0 bases, V lost 7 bases, and 10 bases had no gene match. The CDR3 is 18 residues long. The CDR3 region is CASTPKGTGGHSNQPQHF. CDR3 coding DNA: TGTGCCAGTACTCCAAAGGGGACAGGGGGCCATAGCAATCAGCCCCAGCATTTT.

The chain is built from TRBV6-4 and TRBJ2-1; TRBD2 is a possible D gene (6 bases). Germline lookup yields CDR1 MRHNA and CDR2 SNTAGT. V lost 0 bases and J lost 3, with 9 bases in between. The CDR3 length is 15 residues. The CDR3 is CASSDSPRGYNEQFF. In DNA form, the CDR3 reads TGTGCCAGCAGTGACTCCCCGCGGGGCTACAATGAGCAGTTCTTC.

The chain combines TRBV20-1 with TRBJ2-1; perhaps TRBD2 as D (6 bases). The CDR3 sequence is 11 residues long. V was clipped by 6 bases and J by 8 bases, with 11 bases between them. Looked up from germline, CDR1 is DFQATT and CDR2 is SNEGSKA (reference sequence). CDR3 region: CSAPRGYEQFF. The CDR3 bases are TGCAGTGCCCCGCGGGGATATGAGCAGTTCTTC.

The chain uses TRBV5-1 and TRBJ2-3, with TRBD2 identical over 11 bases. J lost 2 bases, V lost 3 bases, and 5 bases had no gene match. The CDR3 consists of 16 residues. CDR1 and CDR2 (germline): SGHRS, YFSETQ. In nucleotides, the CDR3 is TGCGCCAGCAGCTGGGGGACTAGCGGACTCACAGATACGCAGTATTTT. This translates into CASSWGTSGLTDTQYF.

The chain is built from TRBV14 and TRBJ1-2; 7 bases are a match to TRBD1. The CDR3 is made up of 15 amino acids. The germline CDR1 and CDR2 sequences are SGHDN and FVKESK. V lost 4 bases to trimming and J lost 3 bases; unmatched junction nucleotides: 8. The CDR3 reads CASSRMTGYDYGYTF. As DNA, the CDR3 is TGTGCCAGCAGCCGTATGACAGGGTATGACTATGGCTACACCTTC.

The chain links TRBV6-4 to TRBJ2-1, with a weak D call TRBD1 (6 bases). V lost 4 bases and J lost 0, with 10 bases in between. CDR1 is MRHNA, CDR2 SNTAGT, per germline. This CDR3 is built from 15 residues. The CDR3: CASSGQGTSYNEQFF. CDR3 coding DNA: TGTGCCAGCAGTGGGCAGGGGACCTCCTACAATGAGCAGTTCTTC.

V is TRBV19 and J is TRBJ1-2, with TRBD1 identical over 7 bases. The V segment lost 3 bases and the J segment 4 bases; nucleotides outside the gene matches: 5. The CDR3 contains 14 residues. Germline-derived CDR1 and CDR2 are LNHDA and SQIVND (reference sequence). CDR3 sequence: CASSITNRGYGYTF. The DNA for the CDR3 is TGTGCCAGTAGTATCACCAACAGGGGCTATGGCTACACCTTC. The whole variable domain, remainder taken from reference TRBV19 and TRBJ1-2, is DGGITQSPKYLFRKEGQNVTLSCEQNLNHDAMYWYRQDPGQGLRLIYYSQIVNDFQKGDIAEGYSVSREKKESFPLTVTSAQKNPTAFYLCASSITNRGYGYTFGSGTRLTVV.

A single count supports this clone. This chain connects TRBV7-2 to TRBJ2-3; 12 nucleotides agree with TRBD2. J gave up 3 bases and V 1 base, and 5 bases lay outside the gene matches. This CDR3 has 17 residues. Germline V gene sequence: CDR1 SGHTA, CDR2 FQGNSA. The CDR3 nucleotides are TGTGCCAGCAGCTTAGGGGCTAGCGGGGGGGCGACAGATACGCAGTATTTT. Protein product: CASSLGASGGATDTQYF. Variable domain in full (rest from reference TRBV7-2 and TRBJ2-3): GAGVSQSPSNKVTEKGKDVELRCDPISGHTALYWYRQSLGQGLEFLIYFQGNSAPDKSGLPSDRFSAERTGGSVSTLTIQRTQQEDSAVYLCASSLGASGGATDTQYFGPGTRLTVL.

The genes are TRBV9 and TRBJ1-1; D is ambiguous. Germline V lookup: CDR1 SGDLS, CDR2 YYNGEE. V was trimmed by 4 bases and J by 6 bases, leaving 13 bases between them. CDR3 length: 13 amino acids. The chain's CDR3 is CASSRAGGAEAFF. The CDR3 bases are TGTGCCAGCAGCCGGGCGGGAGGCGCTGAAGCTTTCTTT.

The CDR3 bases are TGTGCCAGCAGCCCACCGCCAGGGCACACCATATATTTT. This encodes CASSPPPGHTIYF. The chain links TRBV7-9 to TRBJ1-3; possible D gene TRBD1, 5 bases. CDR3 length equals 13 residues. Germline assignment: CDR1 SEHNR and CDR2 FQNEAQ (reference sequence). The ends were cut back, 5 bases at V and 8 bases at J, with 13 bases in the middle.

The V gene is TRBV5-1, the J gene TRBJ2-1, with a weak D call TRBD1 (6 bases). Germline V gives CDR1 SGHRS, CDR2 YFSETQ. The CDR3 length is 15 residues. V was trimmed by 5 bases and J by 3 bases, leaving 15 bases between them. CDR3 in DNA: TGCGCCAGCAGTTTTACAGGGACCCTCTACAATGAGCAGTTCTTC. This translates into CASSFTGTLYNEQFF. The full variable domain, with the rest looked up from reference TRBV5-1 and TRBJ2-1, is KAGVTQTPRYLIKTRGQQVTLSCSPISGHRSVSWYQQTPGQGLQFLFEYFSETQRNKGNFPGRFSGRQFSNSRSEMNVSTLELGDSALYLCASSFTGTLYNEQFFGPGTRLTVL.

This chain uses TRBV25-1 with TRBJ1-4; 7 bases align to TRBD1. This CDR3 is 15 amino acids long. The V gene end was trimmed by 6 bases and the J gene end by 8 bases; junction bases not matched to a gene: 12. Germline V gene sequence: CDR1 MGHDK, CDR2 SYGVNS. The CDR3 protein is CASSNWDRKGEKLFF. The CDR3 nucleotides read TGTGCCAGCAGCAATTGGGACAGAAAGGGGGAAAAACTGTTTTTT. Full variable domain (remainder filled in from reference TRBV25-1 and TRBJ1-4): EADIYQTPRYLVIGTGKKITLECSQTMGHDKMYWYQQDPGMELHLIHYSYGVNSTEKGDLSSESTVSRIRTEHFPLTLESARPSHTSQYLCASSNWDRKGEKLFFGSGTQLSVL.

V gene TRBV7-8 combines with J gene TRBJ1-5; D gene unclear. The germline V gene has CDR1 SGHVS and CDR2 FQNEAQ. This CDR3 is built from 13 residues. Between the trimmed V and J ends, which lost 1 base and 7 bases, there was a span of 8 bases. DNA of the CDR3: TGTGCCAGCAGCTTAGGGCAGCGGCAGCCCCAGCATTTT. Translating gives CASSLGQRQPQHF. Supplemented by reference TRBV7-8 and TRBJ1-5, the full variable domain reads GAGVSQSPRYKVAKRGQDVALRCDPISGHVSLFWYQQALGQGPEFLTYFQNEAQLDKSGLPSDRFFAERPEGSVSTLKIQRTQQEDSAVYLCASSLGQRQPQHFGDGTRLSIL.

This clone was seen only once. The chain joins TRBV5-1 to TRBJ2-1; D might be TRBD2 (7 bases). The germline CDR1 and CDR2 sequences are SGHRS and YFSETQ. The CDR3 totals 16 residues. Deletions cut 0 bases from V and 7 bases from J, with 17 bases between. The CDR3 here is CASSLVGGQGNNEQFF. The CDR3 DNA sequence: TGCGCCAGCAGCTTGGTGGGAGGGCAGGGGAATAATGAGCAGTTCTTC.

The V and J genes are TRBV15 and TRBJ2-1; TRBD2 matches at 9 bases. The germline V gene has CDR1 LNHNV and CDR2 YYDKDF (reference sequence). The CDR3 extends over 18 amino acids. After removal of 0 bases from V and 1 base from J, the junction contained 7 bases not matched to a gene. Here the CDR3 reads CATSRDQPSGVSYNEQFF. For the CDR3, the DNA is TGTGCCACCAGCAGAGATCAACCTAGCGGGGTTTCCTACAATGAGCAGTTCTTC.

This clone was recorded a few times. The CDR3 DNA sequence: TGTGCCAGCAGGACCTCTGGGCAGGGAAATACTAAGCCCCAGCATTTT. Protein sequence: CASRTSGQGNTKPQHF. The rearrangement links TRBV25-1 to TRBJ1-5, with D perhaps matching TRBD1 (5 bases). V was cut by 6 bases and J by 8 bases, with 23 bases left in between. The CDR3 runs to 16 residues. Per germline, CDR1 MGHDK and CDR2 SYGVNS.

This clone was detected once. Here the CDR3 DNA reads TGTGCCAGTAGTATATCGACAGGCCTAAACTATGGCTACACCTTC. Translation: CASSISTGLNYGYTF. This chain connects TRBV19 to TRBJ1-2, with a weak D call TRBD1 (6 bases). This CDR3 is 15 amino acids long. CDR1 LNHDA and CDR2 SQIVND come from the germline V gene (reference sequence). With 2 bases removed from V and 2 bases from J, the gap between germline ends came to 12 bases.

V gene TRBV9 combines with J gene TRBJ1-1; a possible D gene is TRBD1 (6 bases). CDR1 SGDLS and CDR2 YYNGEE come from the germline V gene. This CDR3 contains 14 residues. Trimming cost V 1 base and J 0 bases, with 7 bases left between them. CDR3: CASSVQGMNTEAFF. The CDR3 DNA sequence: TGTGCCAGCAGCGTACAGGGGATGAACACTGAAGCTTTCTTT.

This chain connects TRBV7-9 to TRBJ1-1; tentatively, D is TRBD1 (5 bases). The V end lost 4 bases, the J end lost 1 base, and 19 bases lay between the germline ends. This CDR3 contains 17 residues. The germline V gene encodes CDR1 SEHNR and CDR2 FQNEAQ (reference sequence). The CDR3 DNA is TGTGCCAGCAGCTACCTCCCGGGAGACAGCCCGAACACTGAAGCTTTCTTT. Protein product: CASSYLPGDSPNTEAFF.

V usage is TRBV7-3 and J usage is TRBJ2-3; TRBD2 might be the D (6 bases). CDR1 is SGHTA and CDR2 is FQGTGA in the germline V gene. The germline V and J ends were trimmed by 1 base and 5 bases, with 16 bases remaining between them. The CDR3 spans 16 residues. Written as DNA, the CDR3 is TGTGCCAGCAGCTTAATGGGTGCGGGATCAGAAGATACGCAGTATTTT. Translated, it gives CASSLMGAGSEDTQYF.